The subject of this entry is one T cell receptor (beta chain). Its antigen is not known. These data come from a study of graft-versus-host responses after intestinal transplantation. Study as a whole: Transplant types were multivisceral, liver-intestinal, or isolated intestinal. Every one of the recipients received anti-thymocyte globulin induction and afterwards took tacrolimus and steroids for roughly three years. Whole-study results and caveats: Elevated graft-versus-host to host-versus-graft clonal ratios in allografts were recorded for patients with graft-donor T cell macrochimerism.

The V end was cut by 6 bases, the J end by 3 bases, with 12 bases between. This CDR3 has 13 amino acids. CDR1 and CDR2 (germline): LNHDA, SQIVND (reference sequence). The protocol was immunoSEQ multiplex PCR, while the TCRdb copy is restricted to in-frame clones and leaves out a portion. The sample yields about 90,000 clones, 90% to 95% seen once. The source was unstimulated CD8+ T cells sorted from spleen or lymph node cells, collected before intestinal transplant. This chain connects TRBV19 to TRBJ2-7; possibly TRBD1 for D (6 bases). The clonotype comes from a human donor who received an intestinal transplant. This chain's CDR3 is CASSQTGFYEQYF. The CDR3 DNA reads as TGTGCCAGTAGCCAGACAGGCTTCTACGAGCAGTACTTC.